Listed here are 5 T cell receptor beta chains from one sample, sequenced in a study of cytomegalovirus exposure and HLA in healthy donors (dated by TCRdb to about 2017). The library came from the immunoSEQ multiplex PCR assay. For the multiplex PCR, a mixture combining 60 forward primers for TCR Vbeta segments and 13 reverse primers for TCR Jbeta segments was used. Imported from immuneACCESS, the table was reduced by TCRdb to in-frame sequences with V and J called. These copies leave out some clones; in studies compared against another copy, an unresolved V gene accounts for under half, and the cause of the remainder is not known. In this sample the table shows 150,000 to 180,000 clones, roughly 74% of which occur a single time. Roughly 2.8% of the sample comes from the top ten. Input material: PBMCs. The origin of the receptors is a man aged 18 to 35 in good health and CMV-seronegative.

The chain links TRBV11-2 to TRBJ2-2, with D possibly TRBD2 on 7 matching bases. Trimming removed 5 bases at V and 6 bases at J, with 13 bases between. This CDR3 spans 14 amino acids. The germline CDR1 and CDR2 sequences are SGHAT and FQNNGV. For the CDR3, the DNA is TGTGCCAGCAGCCCGTTAGGGGGGGCCGGGGAGCTGTTTTTT. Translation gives CASSPLGGAGELFF.

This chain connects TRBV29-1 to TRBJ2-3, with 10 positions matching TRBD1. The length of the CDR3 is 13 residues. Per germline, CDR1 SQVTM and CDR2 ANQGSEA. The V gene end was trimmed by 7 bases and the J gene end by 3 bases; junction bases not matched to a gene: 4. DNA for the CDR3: TGCAGCGCGGACAGGGGGGGAACAGATACGCAGTATTTT. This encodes CSADRGGTDTQYF.

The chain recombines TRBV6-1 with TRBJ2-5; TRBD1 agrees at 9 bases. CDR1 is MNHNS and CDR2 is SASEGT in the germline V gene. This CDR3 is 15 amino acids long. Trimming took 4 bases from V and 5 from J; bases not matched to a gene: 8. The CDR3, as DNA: TGTGCCAGCAGTGCCCTGGGACAGGGAAGGGAGACCCAGTACTTC. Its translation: CASSALGQGRETQYF.

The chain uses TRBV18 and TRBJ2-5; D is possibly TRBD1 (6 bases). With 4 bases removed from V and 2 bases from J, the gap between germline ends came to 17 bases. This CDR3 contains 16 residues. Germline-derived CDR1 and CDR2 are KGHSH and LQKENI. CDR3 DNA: TGTGCCAGCTCACAACTCCGGGACAAGCAACAAGAGACCCAGTACTTC. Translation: CASSQLRDKQQETQYF.

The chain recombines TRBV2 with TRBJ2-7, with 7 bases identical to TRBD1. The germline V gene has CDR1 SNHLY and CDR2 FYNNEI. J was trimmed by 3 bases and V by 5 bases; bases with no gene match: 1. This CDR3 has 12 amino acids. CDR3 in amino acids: CASSPGGYEQYV. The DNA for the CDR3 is TGTGCCAGCAGTCCAGGGGGCTACGAGCAGTACGTC.